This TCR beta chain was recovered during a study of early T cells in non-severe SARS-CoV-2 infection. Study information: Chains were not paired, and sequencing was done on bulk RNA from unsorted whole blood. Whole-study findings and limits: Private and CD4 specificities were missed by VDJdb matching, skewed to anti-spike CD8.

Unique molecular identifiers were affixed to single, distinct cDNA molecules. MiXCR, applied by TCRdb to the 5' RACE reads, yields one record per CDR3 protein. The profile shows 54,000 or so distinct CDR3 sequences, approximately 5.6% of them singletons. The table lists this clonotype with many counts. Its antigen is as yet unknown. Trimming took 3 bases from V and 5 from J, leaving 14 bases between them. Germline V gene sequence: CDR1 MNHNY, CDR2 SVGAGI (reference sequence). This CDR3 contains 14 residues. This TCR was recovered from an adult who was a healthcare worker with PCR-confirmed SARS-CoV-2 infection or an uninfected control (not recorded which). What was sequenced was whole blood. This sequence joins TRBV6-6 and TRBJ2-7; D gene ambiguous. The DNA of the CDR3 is TGTGCCAGCAGTTATTCGCGACCCGAGCACGAGCAGTACTTC. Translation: CASSYSRPEHEQYF.